The 15 T cell receptor beta chains reported below all come from one sample, sequenced in a study of shared clonotypes between healthy human individuals. CD45RO-negative, CCR7-positively selected cells formed the naive CD8 fraction, excluding terminally differentiated effector memory CD45RA+ cells. Clones were read by immunoSEQ multiplex PCR, and TCRdb kept only the in-frame ones, dropping some. Of about 2.1 million clones detected, roughly 95% appear once; the ten largest clones hold approximately 1.7%. The sequenced material came from naive CD8+ T cells from PBMCs. These receptors were collected from a man aged 18-30 years in good health. Some clones in this sample may be carry-over from other donors' samples.

Regarding this clone: Relative to the germline gene, one junction end is altered; a read error may explain this. The chain is built from TRBV11-2 and TRBJ1-2; D gene uncertain. CDR1 is SGHAT and CDR2 is FQNNGV in the germline V gene. This CDR3 comprises 12 residues. CDR3 region: CASSPPFPIKNF. The CDR3 nucleotides read TGTGCCAGCAGCCCGCCCTTCCCGATAAAGAACTTC.

Note on this clone: Additional DNA sequences in this sample encode the identical CDR3. V gene TRBV4-3 combines with J gene TRBJ2-7, with D possibly TRBD2 on 6 matching bases. Germline lookup yields CDR1 LGHNA and CDR2 YSLEER. This CDR3 comprises 14 residues. The V and J ends lost 1 base and 0 bases respectively, with 7 bases between them. Here the CDR3 reads CASSQARGSYEQYF. The DNA for the CDR3 is TGCGCCAGCAGCCAAGCGCGGGGCTCCTACGAGCAGTACTTC.

There are a few counts of this clone. V and J are TRBV4-3 and TRBJ1-1; a weak D match, TRBD1 (5 bases). V shed 4 bases and J shed 0 bases, with 12 bases lying between them. CDR3 size: 15 residues. Germline V CDR1 and CDR2: LGHNA, YSLEER. The DNA for the CDR3 is TGCGCCAGCAGCCCGGGGGGGTCAGTGAACACTGAAGCTTTCTTT. Protein: CASSPGGSVNTEAFF.

The chain recombines TRBV11-3 with TRBJ2-1, with 7 bases lining up with TRBD2. The CDR3 length is 16 residues. V shed 5 bases and J 1 base; nucleotides not matched to a gene: 8. Per germline, CDR1 SGHNT and CDR2 YENEEA. The CDR3 bases are TGTGCCAGCAGCCTCGAGGGCGGGAGATCCTACAATGAGCAGTTCTTC. It is translated as CASSLEGGRSYNEQFF. Full variable domain (remainder filled in from reference TRBV11-3 and TRBJ2-1): EAGVVQSPRYKIIEKKQPVAFWCNPISGHNTLYWYLQNLGQGPELLIRYENEEAVDDSQLPKDRFSAERLKGVDSTLKIQPAELGDSAVYLCASSLEGGRSYNEQFFGPGTRLTVL.

V and J are TRBV9 and TRBJ2-1, with D possibly matching TRBD1 (6 bases). Trimming removed 1 base from V and 1 base from J, with 12 bases in between. Germline V gives CDR1 SGDLS, CDR2 YYNGEE. The CDR3 length is 16 residues. Written as DNA, the CDR3 is TGTGCCAGCAGCGTAACAGGGTTCACGTCCTACAATGAGCAGTTCTTC. Its protein product is CASSVTGFTSYNEQFF.

The chain joins TRBV9 to TRBJ2-7; tentative D call: TRBD1 (5 bases). In germline, CDR1 is SGDLS, CDR2 YYNGEE. The CDR3 is 14 amino acids. The V end was cut by 5 bases, the J end by 0 bases, with 12 bases between. The CDR3 reads CASSEQASSYEQYF. The CDR3 nucleotides are TGTGCCAGCAGTGAACAGGCGAGCTCCTACGAGCAGTACTTC.

The table lists this clone with a few counts. Other DNA sequences from this sample encode an identical CDR3 as well. This rearrangement joins TRBV6-4 to TRBJ1-5, with D unresolved. Trimming stripped 4 bases from V and 7 bases from J, with 11 bases between. Per germline, CDR1 MRHNA and CDR2 SNTAGT. CDR3 size: 13 residues. The DNA of the CDR3 is TGTGCCAGCAGTGCAACCCTCGGACAGCCCCAGCATTTT. Protein sequence: CASSATLGQPQHF.

A word on this clone: The sample contains more than one DNA sequence encoding this CDR3. The V gene is TRBV5-1, the J gene TRBJ2-7, with 8 bases aligning to TRBD1. The CDR3 has 13 residues. Trimming at V came to 2 bases and at J to 4 bases, leaving 2 bases not matched to a gene. The V gene's germline CDR1 is SGHRS and CDR2 YFSETQ. CDR3 bases: TGCGCCAGCAGCTTTGGGACAGGTTACGAGCAGTACTTC. Encoded protein: CASSFGTGYEQYF.

V and J are TRBV7-9 and TRBJ2-7; 7 bases are a match to TRBD2. The CDR3 is 14 residues long. The germline V gene has CDR1 SEHNR and CDR2 FQNEAQ (reference sequence). After removal of 4 bases from V and 0 bases from J, the junction contained 3 bases not matched to a gene. CDR3 DNA: TGTGCCAGCAGCTCTATAGCGGGCTCCTACGAGCAGTACTTC. Protein product: CASSSIAGSYEQYF. The complete variable domain, with remaining parts taken from reference TRBV7-9 and TRBJ2-7, reads DTGVSQNPRHKITKRGQNVTFRCDPISEHNRLYWYRQTLGQGPEFLTYFQNEAQLEKSRLLSDRFSAERPKGSFSTLEIQRTEQGDSAMYLCASSSIAGSYEQYFGPGTRLTVT.

The genes are TRBV7-6 and TRBJ2-1; D possibly corresponds to TRBD2 (6 bases). The germline V gene encodes CDR1 SGHVS and CDR2 FNYEAQ. V was pared by 5 bases and J by 9 bases, with 11 bases between. There are 12 residues in the CDR3. The CDR3 DNA reads TGTGCCAGCAGCCCGCGGGGCACTGAGCAGTTCTTC. This gives the protein CASSPRGTEQFF.

CDR3 DNA sequence: TGTGCCAGCAGTCTTCTGGGACAGATTTACGAGCAGTACTTC. Its protein product is CASSLLGQIYEQYF. The chain joins TRBV28 to TRBJ2-7, with 7 nucleotides matching TRBD1. Germline assignment: CDR1 MDHEN and CDR2 SYDVKM. V shed 5 bases, J shed 4 bases, and the junction held 8 bases outside the gene matches. CDR3 length equals 14 residues.

This chain connects TRBV28 to TRBJ2-7; D is perhaps TRBD2 (5 bases). The CDR3 has 13 amino acids. V lost 5 bases, J lost 3 bases, and 11 bases lay in between. The germline gives CDR1 MDHEN, CDR2 SYDVKM. The DNA of the CDR3 is TGTGCCAGCAGTCGGGTTGGGAGCTACGAGCAGTACTTC. It specifies CASSRVGSYEQYF.

The gene calls are TRBV19 and TRBJ2-7; 7 bases match TRBD2. The CDR3 extends over 14 amino acids. CDR1 LNHDA and CDR2 SQIVND come from the germline V gene (reference sequence). V lost 4 bases and J lost 0; bases outside the gene matches: 3. The DNA for the CDR3 is TGTGCCAGTAGTAGCAGCGGGGCCTCCTACGAGCAGTACTTC. Translating gives CASSSSGASYEQYF.

With respect to this clone: Within the sample, other DNA sequences also encode this same CDR3. CDR3 in DNA: TGTGCCAGCAGATTGGACAGGGATTCCTACGAGCAGTACTTC. It is translated as CASRLDRDSYEQYF. The chain combines TRBV28 with TRBJ2-7; 8 bases are a match to TRBD1. V lost 6 bases, J lost 1 base, and 5 bases stayed unmatched. Germline V gene data show CDR1 as MDHEN and CDR2 as SYDVKM. The CDR3 totals 14 residues.

The chain uses TRBV28 and TRBJ1-5; no definite D call. From germline, CDR1 is MDHEN and CDR2 SYDVKM. V lost 1 base to trimming and J lost 3 bases, with 13 bases between them. The CDR3 is made up of 16 amino acids. This CDR3 is CASSLSVIQYNQPQHF. The DNA of the CDR3 is TGTGCCAGCAGTTTATCCGTAATCCAGTACAATCAGCCCCAGCATTTT.